This T cell receptor (beta chain) was recorded in a study of cytomegalovirus exposure and HLA in healthy donors. Findings and caveats of the study: Immune exposure was documented only through CMV serostatus. Indistinguishable V segments, including TRBV6-2 and TRBV6-3, were excluded.

The CDR3 contains 13 residues. The V gene's germline CDR1 is MNHEY and CDR2 SMNVEV (reference sequence). V lost 4 bases, J lost 1 base, and 7 bases lay in between. Amplification used 60 Vbeta primers and 13 Jbeta primers. Generated by immunoSEQ multiplex PCR, the TCRdb table keeps only in-frame clones and is missing some. The sample includes approximately 54,000 clones, approximately 81% of them seen just once. As regards this clone: Its antigen is as yet unknown.

This clonotype originated in a woman aged 18-29 years in good health and CMV-seronegative. The chain recombines TRBV27 with TRBJ2-5; D is ambiguous. The sequenced sample consisted of PBMCs. The CDR3 DNA sequence: TGTGCCAGCAGTTGGGCAGGCCAAGAGACCCAGTACTTC. Its translation is CASSWAGQETQYF.